This T cell receptor beta chain came from a study of blood T cell repertoires in COVID-19. Study-level information: The United States, Italy and Spain provided the acute and convalescent COVID-19 samples. The cDNA or gDNA used as material had been derived from T cells, B-cell-depleted T cells, or PBMCs.

This CDR3 is 15 amino acids long. Germline V CDR1 and CDR2: MNHEY, SVGAGI. Trimming took 5 bases from V and 5 from J, leaving 18 bases between them. Patients at the Seattle site were enrolled during active infection and followed longitudinally. The authors' processing: Cell counts per sample came from amplifying reference gene primers. Some clones are missing from TCRdb's copy, which holds only in-frame ones; the method was immunoSEQ multiplex PCR. The V and J calls and clone size were taken over from that table, and D and trimming were inferred from the DNA. The data hold about 170,000 clones, with around 85% observed a single time.

The sequenced sample was peripheral blood. The chain joins TRBV6-5 to TRBJ1-2, with D unclear. The TCR originated in a man older than 75 with COVID-19, enrolled during active disease. CDR3: CASSPPGLRRYGYTF. The CDR3 DNA sequence: TGTGCCAGCAGTCCCCCGGGTCTACGGCGGTATGGCTACACCTTC.